This T cell receptor (beta chain) was retrieved from a study of cytomegalovirus exposure and HLA in healthy donors. The study, taken as a whole, reports: With later analysis, a missense DCLRE1C variant became linked to TCR beta V- and J-gene trimming. Rarity marked most TCR sequences, yet some public TCRs occurred in many donors. About 90% or about 30% of the time was how often most TCR beta V segments were productive, according to an earlier analysis.

The CDR3 contains 16 residues. CDR1 and CDR2 from the germline V gene are MGHRA and YSYEKL. V dropped 1 base and J dropped 7 bases, with 17 bases sitting between them. In regard to this clone: The antigen is unknown.

The PCR made use of 60 Vbeta and 13 Jbeta primers. TCRdb's table, derived via immunoSEQ multiplex PCR, lists solely in-frame clones and lacks some. The table records some 140,000 clones, about 80% of them present only once. This sequence originates from a woman in her 40s in good health and CMV-seronegative. The chain combines TRBV4-1 with TRBJ2-1; maybe TRBD2 (6 bases). Sequences were obtained from PBMCs. DNA of the CDR3: TGCGCCAGCAGCCAAGGTGGCGGGACGGTAACGAATGAGCAGTTCTTC. It specifies CASSQGGGTVTNEQFF.